Described below is a single T cell receptor (beta chain) sequence and its context. Antigen: not known. Since all of the isolated RNA was reverse transcribed, expressed TCRB transcripts were what got sequenced. Reads from naive, central memory and regulatory T cell samples averaged about 3.9 million. Assay: immunoSEQ multiplex PCR; the TCRdb copy retains only in-frame clones and omits some. The table records around 400,000 clones, roughly 13% of them present only once. This CDR3 has 14 amino acids. CDR1 and CDR2 (germline): MNHEY, SMNVEV (reference sequence). Trimming shortened V by 8 bases and J by 5 bases, and 17 bases separated the two germline ends. This sample was included in a study of beta chain features in type 1 diabetes. Study-level information: Examination covered under 110 million sorted cells spanning all samples. Study results and limitations: Shortening of TCRB CDR3s, moderate but significant, appeared in all four CD4+ subsets of Type 1 diabetes patients.

Sorted populations all had greater than 95% purity. The TCR was taken from a man between 18 and 35 years old in good health. The sequenced sample was naive CD4+ T cells from blood. The rearrangement uses TRBV27 and TRBJ2-3; the D gene is possibly TRBD2 (5 bases). In DNA form, the CDR3 reads TGTGCCAGCCGACCTAGCAATCCCCTAGATACGCAGTATTTT. Translation gives CASRPSNPLDTQYF.